The source of this T cell receptor (beta chain) is a study of beta chain features in type 1 diabetes. Study-level results: cDNA sequencing could over-represent cells with high TCR expression.

Trimming stripped 1 base from V and 6 bases from J, with 7 bases between. The CDR3 consists of 13 residues. Germline V CDR1 and CDR2: SGHRS, YFSETQ. In total, each donor contributed a single heparinised blood draw that averaged approximately 120 mL. Since all of the isolated RNA was reverse transcribed, expressed TCRB transcripts were what got sequenced. The repertoire was sequenced with immunoSEQ multiplex PCR; TCRdb's copy has only in-frame clones and lacks some. The sample records roughly 380,000 clones, roughly a fifth being singletons. Note on this clone: Its antigen remains unidentified.

V and J are TRBV5-1 and TRBJ2-2; D may be TRBD2 (6 bases). The origin of this receptor is a young woman in good health. The source material was naive CD4+ T cells from blood. The CDR3 loop reads CASSLSGAGELFF. CDR3 DNA sequence: TGCGCCAGCAGCTTGTCGGGGGCCGGGGAGCTGTTTTTT.